Presented here are 15 T cell receptor beta chains from one specimen sequenced in a study of response to subunit inactivated influenza vaccine. From the RT-PCR reads, TCRdb called clonotypes with MiXCR, one entry per CDR3 protein. The table records 650,000 to 800,000 distinct CDR3 sequences, approximately 18% of them present only once. The sample in question was PBMCs from blood, obtained more than 4 days after vaccination. The receptors come from a man aged 50-59 years who received an inactivated influenza vaccine.

As regards this clonotype: The junction and the germline gene differ at one end; a read error may be behind it. The chain recombines TRBV24-1 with TRBJ2-1; a weak D match, TRBD2 (6 bases). The CDR3 runs 15 residues. CDR1 KGHDR and CDR2 SFDVKD come from the germline V gene. The CDR3 DNA sequence: TGTGCCACCAGTGATTCTAGGACTATTCTCAATGAGAAGTTCTTC. Its protein is CATSDSRTILNEKFF.

This clonotype was detected many times. The chain couples TRBV29-1 to TRBJ2-3; D might be TRBD1 (5 bases). This CDR3 region has 15 residues. Trimming left V 0 bases short and J 0 bases short, with 10 bases between. Germline CDR1 and CDR2: SQVTM and ANQGSEA. The CDR3, as DNA: TGCAGCGTTGAAGATTACTGGGGCAGCACAGATACGCAGTATTTT. This codes for CSVEDYWGSTDTQYF.

This clonotype was detected only a few times. The chain uses TRBV28 and TRBJ2-7; the D gene is possibly TRBD1 (6 bases). The CDR3 totals 16 residues. V shed 3 bases and J shed 3 bases, with 18 bases lying between them. Germline assignment: CDR1 MDHEN and CDR2 SYDVKM. CDR3 DNA sequence: TGTGCCAGCAGTTTTACCATACAGGGTCCCTACTACGAGCAGTACTTC. It codes for CASSFTIQGPYYEQYF.

This chain uses TRBV20-1 with TRBJ1-2; possibly TRBD1 for D (5 bases). The CDR3 has 12 residues. Per germline, CDR1 DFQATT and CDR2 SNEGSKA (reference sequence). V lost 2 bases and J lost 2, with 6 bases in between. CDR3 coding DNA: TGCAGTGCTAGAAGGGACAACTATGGCTACACCTTC. This encodes CSARRDNYGYTF.

A few counts support this clonotype. The rearrangement uses TRBV20-1 and TRBJ1-4; D not resolved. Germline lookup yields CDR1 DFQATT and CDR2 SNEGSKA (reference sequence). This CDR3 has 14 residues. The germline V and J ends were trimmed by 2 bases and 2 bases, with 9 bases remaining between them. Here the CDR3 reads CSARMLGTNEKLFF. The DNA for the CDR3 is TGCAGTGCTAGAATGTTGGGCACTAATGAAAAACTGTTTTTT.

In this sample, this clonotype turned up many times. The chain joins TRBV29-1 to TRBJ2-2; tentatively, D is TRBD1 (5 bases). Per the germline V gene, CDR1 is SQVTM and CDR2 is ANQGSEA. CDR3 length: 15 residues. V was clipped by 4 bases and J by 2 bases, with 14 bases between them. CDR3 in amino acids: CSVGETATNTGELFF. In DNA, the CDR3 is TGCAGCGTTGGTGAGACAGCTACTAACACCGGGGAGCTGTTTTTT.

This clonotype occurred many times. The J gene is TRBJ2-1, the V gene TRBV10-3; TRBD1 aligns across 8 bases. The CDR3 extends over 13 amino acids. V shed 2 bases, J shed 10 bases, and the junction held 4 bases outside the gene matches. CDR1 and CDR2 from the germline V gene are ENHRY and SYGVKD. The CDR3 DNA reads TGTGCCATCAGTGAGGACACAGGGGGGGAGCAGTTCTTC. Its translation is CAISEDTGGEQFF.

This clonotype was counted between two and nine times. The J gene is TRBJ2-5, the V gene TRBV6-5, with TRBD2 identical over 11 bases. This CDR3 contains 17 residues. Germline V gene lookup returns CDR1 MNHEY and CDR2 SVGAGI. Unmatched junction bases numbered 9, after V lost 2 bases and J lost 4 bases. The CDR3 DNA reads TGTGCCAGCAGTTACACTGCCGCTAGCGGGGGGCCAGAGACCCAGTACTTC. Translating gives CASSYTAASGGPETQYF.

The chain carries TRBV20-1 and TRBJ2-1, with D perhaps TRBD1 or TRBD2 (5 bases each). Trimming stripped 3 bases from V and 2 bases from J, with 17 bases between. CDR1 and CDR2 (germline): DFQATT, SNEGSKA (reference sequence). The CDR3 runs to 16 residues. The CDR3 DNA is TGCAGTGCTAGGAAGGGGTCCGGGACGCCCTACAATGAGCAGTTCTTC. Protein sequence: CSARKGSGTPYNEQFF.

In this sample, this clonotype turned up a few times. This chain uses TRBV7-3 with TRBJ2-3, with a possible D match to TRBD1 (6 bases). The CDR3 contains 17 residues. Germline V gene data show CDR1 as SGHTA and CDR2 as FQGTGA. V lost 2 bases, J lost 4 bases, and 19 bases lay in between. CDR3 amino acids: CASSLAFPGAGPDTQYF. CDR3 nucleotides: TGTGCCAGCAGCTTAGCATTCCCAGGGGCTGGTCCAGATACGCAGTATTTT.

The gene calls are TRBV20-1 and TRBJ2-2, with 7 bases matching TRBD1. CDR1 DFQATT and CDR2 SNEGSKA come from the germline V gene (reference sequence). Trimming took 0 bases from V and 0 from J; bases not matched to a gene: 7. CDR3 length: 17 residues. The CDR3 sequence is CSARDLWTGANTGELFF. The CDR3 DNA is TGCAGTGCTAGAGATCTATGGACAGGAGCGAACACCGGGGAGCTGTTTTTT.

This clonotype has only a few counts. The V call is TRBV10-3, the J call TRBJ2-3; 7 bases line up with TRBD2. Unmatched junction bases numbered 13, after V lost 8 bases and J lost 5 bases. The CDR3 spans 15 residues. CDR1 is ENHRY, CDR2 SYGVKD, per germline. The CDR3 region is CAIGVGGSSGDTQYF. The CDR3 region has the DNA TGTGCCATCGGGGTCGGCGGGAGTAGTGGAGATACGCAGTATTTT.

This clonotype was seen at least ten times. The chain's CDR3 is CSVSSGTSGSGDTQYF. In nucleotides, the CDR3 is TGCAGCGTTTCCTCCGGGACTAGCGGGAGTGGGGATACGCAGTATTTT. The rearrangement links TRBV29-1 to TRBJ2-3; 14 bases match TRBD2. Germline V lookup: CDR1 SQVTM, CDR2 ANQGSEA. The V gene end was trimmed by 5 bases and the J gene end by 6 bases; junction bases not matched to a gene: 10. The length of the CDR3 is 16 residues.

This clonotype has ten or more counts. This rearrangement joins TRBV12-3 or TRBV12-4 to TRBJ2-7; 8 bases align to TRBD1. Unmatched junction bases numbered 0, after V lost 6 bases and J lost 2 bases. The CDR3 spans 12 residues. CDR3 loop: CASRQGAYEQYF. CDR3 nucleotide sequence: TGTGCCAGCAGACAGGGGGCCTACGAGCAGTACTTC.

This clonotype showed up just a few times. CDR3 DNA: TGTGCCAGCAGCTCCTGGGCAGACACCGGGGAGCTGTTTTTT. Its translation: CASSSWADTGELFF. This chain joins TRBV7-7 and TRBJ2-2, with D unclear. V gave up 4 bases and J gave up 3 bases, with 9 bases separating them. The germline V gene encodes CDR1 SSHAT and CDR2 FNYEAQ (reference sequence). The CDR3 runs to 14 residues.